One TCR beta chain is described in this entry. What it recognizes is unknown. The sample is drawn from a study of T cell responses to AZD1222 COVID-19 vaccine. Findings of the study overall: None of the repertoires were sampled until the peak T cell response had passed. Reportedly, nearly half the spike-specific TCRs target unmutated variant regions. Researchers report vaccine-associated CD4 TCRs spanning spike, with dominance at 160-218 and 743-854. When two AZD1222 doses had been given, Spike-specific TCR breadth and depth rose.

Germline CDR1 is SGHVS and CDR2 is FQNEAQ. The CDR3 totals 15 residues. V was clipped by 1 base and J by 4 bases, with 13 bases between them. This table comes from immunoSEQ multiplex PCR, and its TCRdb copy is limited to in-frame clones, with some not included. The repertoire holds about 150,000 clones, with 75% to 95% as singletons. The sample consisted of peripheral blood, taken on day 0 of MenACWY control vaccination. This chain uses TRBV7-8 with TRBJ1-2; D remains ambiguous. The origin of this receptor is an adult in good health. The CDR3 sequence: CASSLDLGIFYGYTF. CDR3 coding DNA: TGTGCCAGCAGCTTAGATTTGGGTATATTCTATGGCTACACCTTC.